This passage covers 15 T cell receptor beta chains from one sample sequenced in a study of cytomegalovirus exposure and HLA in healthy donors. The primer mix had 60 Vbeta and 13 Jbeta primers. Generated by immunoSEQ multiplex PCR, the TCRdb table keeps only in-frame clones and is missing some. This table has around 150,000 clones, roughly 80% appearing once. The sample comprised PBMCs. The receptors come from a man aged 40-49 years in good health and CMV-seronegative.

The chain has TRBV6-5 and TRBJ2-7, with TRBD1 matching over 7 bases. Trimming cost V 2 bases and J 0 bases; bases outside gene matches: 4. The CDR3 length is 15 residues. The V gene's germline CDR1 is MNHEY and CDR2 SVGAGI. The CDR3 coding sequence is TGTGCCAGCAGTTACAGTGGGACAGTCTCCTACGAGCAGTACTTC. Amino acid sequence: CASSYSGTVSYEQYF.

V usage is TRBV4-3 and J usage is TRBJ2-1; possible D gene TRBD2, 5 bases. V lost 0 bases to trimming and J lost 5 bases, with 8 bases between them. The CDR3 contains 14 residues. CDR1 is LGHNA and CDR2 is YSLEER in the germline V gene. In DNA form, the CDR3 reads TGCGCCAGCAGCCAAGAACACGGGGACAATGAGCAGTTCTTC. Protein: CASSQEHGDNEQFF.

This chain connects TRBV19 to TRBJ2-1, with TRBD1 identical over 10 bases. This CDR3 has 15 amino acids. V shed 8 bases and J 4 bases; nucleotides not matched to a gene: 8. Germline lookup yields CDR1 LNHDA and CDR2 SQIVND (reference sequence). The CDR3 spells CASSRGQGPYNEQFF. The CDR3 DNA follows: TGTGCCAGTTCCCGGGGACAGGGGCCTTACAATGAGCAGTTCTTC.

This clone was seen a few times. This chain uses TRBV28 with TRBJ2-3; TRBD1 matches 8 bases. CDR3 size: 15 residues. V shed 4 bases and J 2 bases; nucleotides not matched to a gene: 5. Germline CDR1 reads MDHEN; CDR2 reads SYDVKM. Here the CDR3 reads CASSSDRGYTDTQYF. CDR3 coding DNA: TGTGCCAGCAGTTCCGACAGGGGTTACACAGATACGCAGTATTTT.

The CDR3 loop is CASSPDRGARTDTQYF. The DNA of the CDR3 is TGTGCCAGCAGCCCCGACAGGGGTGCGCGCACAGATACGCAGTATTTT. The chain combines TRBV5-6 with TRBJ2-3, with TRBD1 identical over 8 bases. Germline V CDR1 and CDR2: SGHDT, YYEEEE. The V segment lost 4 bases and the J segment 1 base; nucleotides outside the gene matches: 8. The CDR3 covers 16 residues.

The chain links TRBV5-4 to TRBJ2-5, with 9 positions matching TRBD1. V trimming: 4 bases; J trimming: 4 bases; junction bases outside the gene matches: 5. Germline loops: CDR1 SGHNT, CDR2 YYREEE (reference sequence). CDR3 length: 14 amino acids. DNA of the CDR3: TGTGCCAGCAGCCAACAGGGGGCGGCAGAGACCCAGTACTTC. It codes for CASSQQGAAETQYF.

The chain couples TRBV7-2 to TRBJ2-5, with TRBD2 matching over 7 bases. The length of the CDR3 is 15 residues. J lost 5 bases, V lost 0 bases, and 6 bases had no gene match. Per germline, CDR1 SGHTA and CDR2 FQGNSA. CDR3 in amino acids: CASSLAGGRLETQYF. CDR3 nucleotide sequence: TGTGCCAGCAGCTTAGCGGGAGGGCGGCTGGAGACCCAGTACTTC.

The rearrangement links TRBV5-4 to TRBJ2-1; weak D call: TRBD2 (6 bases). Germline V gene sequence: CDR1 SGHNT, CDR2 YYREEE (reference sequence). This CDR3 contains 15 residues. The V end lost 2 bases, the J end lost 5 bases, and 14 bases lay between the germline ends. CDR3 in amino acids: CASSFWETRHNEQFF. CDR3 DNA sequence: TGTGCCAGCAGCTTTTGGGAGACTAGACACAATGAGCAGTTCTTC.

V and J are TRBV6-1 and TRBJ2-5, with D perhaps matching TRBD1 (5 bases). CDR3 size: 15 residues. Looked up from germline, CDR1 is MNHNS and CDR2 is SASEGT. The V end lost 4 bases, the J end lost 5 bases, and 17 bases lay between the germline ends. The DNA of the CDR3 is TGTGCCAGCAGTGGGCCCGCCGGGCCAGGGGAGACCCAGTACTTC. Translating gives CASSGPAGPGETQYF.

The chain employs TRBV30 and TRBJ2-5; 7 bases align to TRBD2. The germline CDR1 and CDR2 sequences are GTSNPN and SVGIG (reference sequence). The length of the CDR3 is 13 residues. V lost 2 bases, J lost 5 bases, and 5 bases stayed unmatched. CDR3 DNA sequence: TGTGCCTGGAGTCCCCTCGGGGGGGAGACCCAGTACTTC. Translated: CAWSPLGGETQYF.

This chain connects TRBV25-1 to TRBJ1-1; D perhaps matches TRBD1 (5 bases). The length of the CDR3 is 13 residues. Germline V CDR1 and CDR2: MGHDK, SYGVNS. V lost 2 bases and J lost 5, with 9 bases in between. CDR3 region: CASSEQGGTEAFF. The CDR3 DNA sequence: TGTGCCAGCAGTGAACAGGGAGGGACTGAAGCTTTCTTT.

The chain combines TRBV6-5 with TRBJ2-3, with TRBD2 matching 10 bases. J gave up 5 bases and V 4 bases, and 9 bases lay outside the gene matches. The CDR3 extends over 16 amino acids. Germline assignment: CDR1 MNHEY and CDR2 SVGAGI. The CDR3 region has the DNA TGTGCCAGCAGTTCGGGACTAGCGCGAGGGGGAGATACGCAGTATTTT. This codes for CASSSGLARGGDTQYF.

The sample holds one count of this clone. J is TRBJ2-3 and V is TRBV30; 11 nucleotides match TRBD2. This CDR3 spans 16 amino acids. V lost 3 bases to trimming and J lost 4 bases; unmatched junction nucleotides: 9. Germline V gene sequence: CDR1 GTSNPN, CDR2 SVGIG (reference sequence). The chain's CDR3 is CAWRGVGTSGSDTQYF. CDR3 coding DNA: TGTGCCTGGAGGGGGGTAGGGACTAGCGGCTCAGATACGCAGTATTTT.

J is TRBJ2-7 and V is TRBV5-6, with no clear D. This CDR3 contains 15 residues. Germline V CDR1 and CDR2: SGHDT, YYEEEE. Trimming pared 2 bases from V and 4 bases from J, leaving 16 bases between. The CDR3 is CASSFAGVASYEQYF. The CDR3 DNA reads as TGTGCCAGCAGCTTCGCCGGAGTAGCATCTTACGAGCAGTACTTC. Full variable domain (missing parts from reference TRBV5-6 and TRBJ2-7): DAGVTQSPTHLIKTRGQQVTLRCSPKSGHDTVSWYQQALGQGPQFIFQYYEEEERQRGNFPDRFSGHQFPNYSSELNVNALLLGDSALYLCASSFAGVASYEQYFGPGTRLTVT.

The chain has TRBV7-9 and TRBJ2-1; 9 bases are a match to TRBD1. Trimming at V came to 5 bases and at J to 6 bases, leaving 8 bases not matched to a gene. CDR3 length: 15 amino acids. Germline CDR1 SEHNR, CDR2 FQNEAQ (reference sequence). CDR3 sequence: CASSQPGTGSNEQFF. The CDR3 region has the DNA TGTGCCAGCAGCCAACCCGGGACAGGGAGCAATGAGCAGTTCTTC.